This is a list of T cell receptor beta chains from one sample in a study of blood T cell repertoires in COVID-19. The repertoire was sequenced with immunoSEQ multiplex PCR; TCRdb's copy has only in-frame clones and lacks some. The profile shows tens of thousands of clones, more than 70% of them singletons. Material: peripheral blood. The receptor set was obtained from a human donor in a cohort sampled during active COVID-19. CDR3s include the opening cysteine and the closing phenylalanine or tryptophan. The D gene is left open where the match is weak. Part of the rows lack a size; the others show once, few, many or a class for expanded clones.

TRBJ2-3	-	-	TRBV7-9	14	TGTGCCAGCAGCTTATCAACTAGCACAGATACGCAGTATTTT	CASSLSTSTDTQYF
TRBJ1-5	-	TRBD1	TRBV7-2	15	TGTGCCAGCAGCTCGGGGACAGGGGGCAATCAGCCCCAGCATTTT	CASSSGTGGNQPQHF
TRBJ2-3	-	TRBD1	TRBV19	15	TGTGCCAGTAGTATAAACAGGGGGCCCACAGATACGCAGTATTTT	CASSINRGPTDTQYF
TRBJ2-3	once	TRBD2	TRBV7-8	15	TGTGCCAGCAGCCCGACTAGCGGATTCACAGATACGCAGTATTTT	CASSPTSGFTDTQYF
TRBJ1-5	-	TRBD1	TRBV5-1	17	TGCGCCAGCAGCTTCCGGGACAGGGAAGGGGAAAATCAGCCCCAGCATTTT	CASSFRDREGENQPQHF
TRBJ2-1	-	TRBD2	TRBV4-1	15	TGCGCCAGCAGCCAGAGCGGGGGGTATAACAATGAGCAGTTCTTC	CASSQSGGYNNEQFF
TRBJ2-3	-	TRBD1	TRBV5-4	14	TGTGCCAGCAGCCTCCGACAGGGGGCAGATACGCAGTATTTT	CASSLRQGADTQYF
TRBJ2-2	few	-	TRBV2	14	TGTGCCACCGGGAAGGGTTTGGGTACCGGGGAGCTGTTTTTT	CATGKGLGTGELFF
TRBJ2-4	-	-	TRBV2	16	TGTGCCAGCATCCTGGAGGGGGCTATACCTTCAAACATTCAGTACTTC	CASILEGAIPSNIQYF
TRBJ1-2	-	-	TRBV5-4	13	TGTGCCAGCAGCTGGGAGTGGGCGGAATTCTACACCTTC	CASSWEWAEFYTF
TRBJ2-5	-	-	TRBV9	14	TGTGCCAGCAGCGGCCACAGTACTCAAGAGACCCAGTACTTC	CASSGHSTQETQYF
TRBJ2-7	-	-	TRBV4-3	15	TGCGCCAGCAGCCAAGAAAGACCCCCCGGGTCCGAGCAGTACTTC	CASSQERPPGSEQYF
TRBJ2-1	few	-	TRBV7-8	14	TGTGCCAGCAGCTTAGGGGGGGAAGGCAATGAGCAGTTCTTC	CASSLGGEGNEQFF
TRBJ2-1	-	TRBD2	TRBV5-5	16	TGTGCCAGCAGCTCGGGACTAGCGGGGGGCTTTAATGAGCAGTTCTTC	CASSSGLAGGFNEQFF
TRBJ1-5	-	-	TRBV6-5	13	TGTGCCGTACGTCAAGGAGGGGATCAGCCCCAGCATTTT	CAVRQGGDQPQHF
TRBJ2-2	-	-	TRBV12-5	15	TGTGCTAGTGGTTTGGTTTTTACCGGGACCGGGGAGCTGTTTTTT	CASGLVFTGTGELFF
TRBJ1-5	once	-	TRBV7-2	13	TGTGCCAGCAGCTTAAGCATCGATCAGCCCCAGCATTTT	CASSLSIDQPQHF
TRBJ1-6	-	TRBD1	TRBV7-8	14	TGTGCCAGCAGCCCGGACAGGGGAAACTCACCCCTCCACTTT	CASSPDRGNSPLHF
TRBJ1-1	-	-	TRBV6-5	12	TGTGCCAGCAGTTACTCCCGCGGTGAAGCTTTCTTT	CASSYSRGEAFF
TRBJ1-5	-	-	TRBV2	15	TGTGCCAGCAGTGTTAGCCAGTATTGGAATCAGCCCCAGCATTTT	CASSVSQYWNQPQHF
TRBJ1-2	-	-	TRBV20-1	11	TGCAGTGCAGAAGACATCCACGGCTACACCTTC	CSAEDIHGYTF
TRBJ1-4	once	-	TRBV19	15	TGTGCCAGTAGTATTAGCTCTGCAACTAATGAAAAACTGTTTTTT	CASSISSATNEKLFF
TRBJ2-1	-	TRBD2	TRBV6-6	14	TGTGCCAGCAGTAGCGGGGGACATTACAATGAGCAGTTCTTC	CASSSGGHYNEQFF
TRBJ2-6	once	TRBD2	TRBV6-2/TRBV6-3	18	TGTGCCAGCAGTTACTTAGCGGGGGGGACTTCTGGGGCCAACGTCCTGACTTTC	CASSYLAGGTSGANVLTF
TRBJ2-1	few	TRBD2	TRBV27	16	TGTGCCAGCAGTTTGTCTACTAGCGGGGGCTACAATGAGCAGTTCTTC	CASSLSTSGGYNEQFF
TRBJ1-2	-	-	TRBV7-9	14	TGTGCCAGCAGCCCCGGGGGTGTTAACTATGGCTACACCTTC	CASSPGGVNYGYTF
TRBJ2-4	once	TRBD1	TRBV5-6	13	TGTGCCAGCAGCTTGGACAGGGGTAACATTCAGTACTTC	CASSLDRGNIQYF
TRBJ1-1	-	-	TRBV7-9	15	TGTGCCAGCAGCTCTACAGACATCATGAACACTGAAGCTTTCTTT	CASSSTDIMNTEAFF
TRBJ1-4	-	TRBD1	TRBV4-3	16	TGCGCCAGCAGCCGATCAGGGGGCAGGCCTAATGAAAAACTGTTTTTT	CASSRSGGRPNEKLFF
TRBJ2-5	-	TRBD1	TRBV19	14	TGTGCCAGTAGTAGGGGACAGGAGCAAGAGACCCAGTACTTC	CASSRGQEQETQYF
TRBJ1-2	-	TRBD1	TRBV9	16	TGTGCCAGCAGTCCAGACAGGGGGCGAATTCAATGGGGCTACACCTTC	CASSPDRGRIQWGYTF
TRBJ2-7	-	-	TRBV7-2	15	TGTGCCAGCAGCTTAGGTGGTTCGGGCTCCTACGAGCAGTACTTC	CASSLGGSGSYEQYF
TRBJ2-2	-	-	TRBV6-5	14	TGTGCCAGCAGTTTCAGTATGAACACCGGGGAGCTGTTTTTT	CASSFSMNTGELFF
TRBJ2-3	few	TRBD2	TRBV30	16	TGTGCCTGGAGTGGACTAGCGGGTTCTAGCACAGATACGCAGTATTTT	CAWSGLAGSSTDTQYF
TRBJ2-3	-	TRBD2	TRBV2	15	TGTGCCAGCAGGGCCTTCGAAGCGGGGGGAGATACGCAGTATTTT	CASRAFEAGGDTQYF
TRBJ1-1	-	-	TRBV6-5	14	TGTGCCAGCAGTTTTGCGGGTCCCGGTACTGAAGCTTTCTTT	CASSFAGPGTEAFF
TRBJ2-3	-	TRBD2	TRBV24-1	15	TGTGCCACCAGTGCCGGGACTAGCGACACAGATACGCAGTATTTT	CATSAGTSDTDTQYF
TRBJ2-2	-	-	TRBV11-2	16	TGTGCCAGCAGCTTTACAGGGGGGGTAAACACCGGGGAGCTGTTTTTT	CASSFTGGVNTGELFF
TRBJ1-4	-	-	TRBV10-3	13	TGTGCCACCCAGCAGGGGACGGCTGAAAAACTGTTTTTT	CATQQGTAEKLFF
TRBJ2-7	few	TRBD1	TRBV3-1/TRBV3-2	17	TGTGCCAGCAGCTCTCATACCTCCGGGACAGGGAACCACGAGCAGTACTTC	CASSSHTSGTGNHEQYF
TRBJ1-1	-	TRBD1	TRBV19	16	TGTGCCAGTGGGGCCGGGACAGGTATCCTTTTGGCTGAAGCTTTCTTT	CASGAGTGILLAEAFF
TRBJ1-2	-	TRBD1	TRBV19	14	TGTGCCAGTAAGGGACAGCAAGCTAACTATGGCTACACCTTC	CASKGQQANYGYTF
TRBJ1-2	-	TRBD1	TRBV3-1/TRBV3-2	14	TGTGCCAGCAGTCCCGAGACAGGGAACTATGGCTACACCTTC	CASSPETGNYGYTF
TRBJ1-1	-	TRBD1	TRBV7-9	15	TGTGCCAGCAGCCAGTTACAGGGGGCTAGCACTGAAGCTTTCTTT	CASSQLQGASTEAFF